This TCR beta chain was sequenced in a study of T-cell memory formation after mild COVID-19. Study conclusions and caveats: Those CD4+ clones that contracted were mainly in CM and EM (CD8+ ones in EMRA).

This clonotype was found a few times. Its antigen remains unknown. TCRdb passed the 5' RACE reads through MiXCR, listing each CDR3 protein once. There are roughly 310,000 distinct CDR3 sequences in the sample; less than 20% occur only once, and about 20% lies in the top ten. This sequence was found in a man aged 18 to 30 who had mild COVID-19 (a few samples of this study predate the infection). Cell type and time point are not known. The sample taken for sequencing was PBMCs or a T cell subset sorted from them (not recorded which).

CDR3 residues: CASSLVPGDDEQFF. In nucleotides, the CDR3 is TGCGCCAGCAGCTTGGTTCCGGGAGACGACGAGCAGTTCTTC. The chain links TRBV5-1 to TRBJ2-1; tentative D call: TRBD2 (6 bases). Germline V gene data show CDR1 as SGHRS and CDR2 as YFSETQ. CDR3 length: 14 amino acids. V gave up 0 bases and J gave up 10 bases, with 14 bases separating them.